These 4 T cell receptor beta chains originate from one sample sequenced in a study of T cells in Graves' hyperthyroidism and ophthalmopathy. What was amplified from RNA transcripts were TCR beta CDR3 regions. HTBI primers were employed in a first-round RT-PCR of the TCR CDR3. From the multiplex PCR reads, TCRdb called clonotypes with MiXCR, one entry per CDR3 protein. The table lists 600,000 to 800,000 distinct CDR3 sequences, approximately 36% of them singletons. The material sequenced was blood. The receptors originated from a woman between 35 and 50 years old with Graves' hyperthyroidism.

The chain links TRBV6-1 to TRBJ1-2; D perhaps matches TRBD1 (6 bases). V lost 9 bases and J 0 bases, leaving 20 bases between the germline ends. CDR3 length equals 16 residues. From germline, CDR1 is MNHNS and CDR2 SASEGT. The chain's CDR3 is CARIGQWIDPNYGYTF. The DNA of the CDR3 is TGTGCCAGAATCGGACAGTGGATTGATCCTAACTATGGCTACACCTTC.

This clonotype was detected a few times. The chain combines TRBV19 with TRBJ1-2; D gene unclear. This CDR3 has 16 residues. V was cut by 2 bases and J by 5 bases, with 18 bases left in between. Per germline, CDR1 LNHDA and CDR2 SQIVND (reference sequence). CDR3 protein: CASSITGRESQYGYTF. For the CDR3, the DNA is TGTGCCAGTAGTATAACGGGGAGGGAGAGCCAGTATGGCTACACCTTC.

This clonotype was recorded many times. V usage is TRBV10-3 and J usage is TRBJ1-1; D not certain. The CDR3 extends over 13 amino acids. Trimming shortened V by 5 bases and J by 0 bases, and 7 bases separated the two germline ends. CDR1 is ENHRY, CDR2 SYGVKD, per germline. CDR3 in amino acids: CAISRSVNTEAFF. The CDR3 bases are TGTGCCATCAGTCGATCAGTGAACACTGAAGCTTTCTTT.

V usage is TRBV7-9 and J usage is TRBJ1-1, with TRBD1 matching 7 bases. Trimming cost V 5 bases and J 0 bases; bases outside gene matches: 9. This CDR3 has 16 amino acids. Germline V gene lookup returns CDR1 SEHNR and CDR2 FQNEAQ (reference sequence). The CDR3 protein is CASSHRDRHMNTEAFF. CDR3 sequence (DNA): TGTGCCAGCAGCCACCGGGACAGACATATGAACACTGAAGCTTTCTTT.